This T cell receptor (beta chain) emerged from a study of blood T cell repertoires in COVID-19. For the study at large: Both acute and convalescent COVID-19 samples were obtained from the United States, Italy and Spain. Sample material is recorded as cDNA or gDNA derived from T cells, B-cell-depleted T cells, or PBMCs.

The authors' processing: It was from reference gene primer amplification that nucleated cell counts were estimated. Using immunoSEQ multiplex PCR, the repertoire was profiled, and TCRdb retains in-frame clones only, with some absent. V and J calls and clone size come straight from that table; D and trimming were deduced from the DNA. This table holds about 160,000 clones, around 74% found once. This sequence was found in an older man with acute or convalescent COVID-19. The material sequenced was peripheral blood.

The CDR3 region has the DNA TGTGCCAGCAGTTACTCGTTAGCTCAGGGGGCGTACGAGCAGTACTTC. Its protein is CASSYSLAQGAYEQYF. The chain couples TRBV6-5 to TRBJ2-7, with 8 bases matching TRBD1. The CDR3 runs 16 residues. From germline, CDR1 is MNHEY and CDR2 SVGAGI. V lost 0 bases and J lost 4; bases outside the gene matches: 8.